The source of this T cell receptor (beta chain) is a study of T cell repertoires in cytomegalovirus infection. Study-level points and caveats: Predominance within the ex vivo response was attributable to HLA-C-restricted CMV-specific TCR beta clonotypes. Totalled public TCR beta family frequency picked out people who carried CMV plus the relevant HLA.

Each CDR3 protein is one row after TCRdb ran MiXCR on the reads. The sample has roughly 120,000 distinct CDR3 sequences, over 25% seen once. This clonotype was picked up many times. Antigen: not known. This CDR3 has 15 amino acids. From germline, CDR1 is SGHTA and CDR2 FQGNSA. V was clipped by 0 bases and J by 3 bases, with 12 bases between them. This clonotype was obtained from a human donor in good health (CMV status not recorded). Some clones in this sample may be carry-over from other donors' samples. The chain carries TRBV7-2 and TRBJ2-7; D could derive from TRBD1 or TRBD2 (6 bases each). Source: CD8+ T cells from cultured PBMCs, taken from culture after CMV antigen stimulation. Here the CDR3 DNA reads TGTGCCAGCAGCTTAGCGGGGGGCTCCCTCTACGAGCAGTACTTC. Residues: CASSLAGGSLYEQYF.